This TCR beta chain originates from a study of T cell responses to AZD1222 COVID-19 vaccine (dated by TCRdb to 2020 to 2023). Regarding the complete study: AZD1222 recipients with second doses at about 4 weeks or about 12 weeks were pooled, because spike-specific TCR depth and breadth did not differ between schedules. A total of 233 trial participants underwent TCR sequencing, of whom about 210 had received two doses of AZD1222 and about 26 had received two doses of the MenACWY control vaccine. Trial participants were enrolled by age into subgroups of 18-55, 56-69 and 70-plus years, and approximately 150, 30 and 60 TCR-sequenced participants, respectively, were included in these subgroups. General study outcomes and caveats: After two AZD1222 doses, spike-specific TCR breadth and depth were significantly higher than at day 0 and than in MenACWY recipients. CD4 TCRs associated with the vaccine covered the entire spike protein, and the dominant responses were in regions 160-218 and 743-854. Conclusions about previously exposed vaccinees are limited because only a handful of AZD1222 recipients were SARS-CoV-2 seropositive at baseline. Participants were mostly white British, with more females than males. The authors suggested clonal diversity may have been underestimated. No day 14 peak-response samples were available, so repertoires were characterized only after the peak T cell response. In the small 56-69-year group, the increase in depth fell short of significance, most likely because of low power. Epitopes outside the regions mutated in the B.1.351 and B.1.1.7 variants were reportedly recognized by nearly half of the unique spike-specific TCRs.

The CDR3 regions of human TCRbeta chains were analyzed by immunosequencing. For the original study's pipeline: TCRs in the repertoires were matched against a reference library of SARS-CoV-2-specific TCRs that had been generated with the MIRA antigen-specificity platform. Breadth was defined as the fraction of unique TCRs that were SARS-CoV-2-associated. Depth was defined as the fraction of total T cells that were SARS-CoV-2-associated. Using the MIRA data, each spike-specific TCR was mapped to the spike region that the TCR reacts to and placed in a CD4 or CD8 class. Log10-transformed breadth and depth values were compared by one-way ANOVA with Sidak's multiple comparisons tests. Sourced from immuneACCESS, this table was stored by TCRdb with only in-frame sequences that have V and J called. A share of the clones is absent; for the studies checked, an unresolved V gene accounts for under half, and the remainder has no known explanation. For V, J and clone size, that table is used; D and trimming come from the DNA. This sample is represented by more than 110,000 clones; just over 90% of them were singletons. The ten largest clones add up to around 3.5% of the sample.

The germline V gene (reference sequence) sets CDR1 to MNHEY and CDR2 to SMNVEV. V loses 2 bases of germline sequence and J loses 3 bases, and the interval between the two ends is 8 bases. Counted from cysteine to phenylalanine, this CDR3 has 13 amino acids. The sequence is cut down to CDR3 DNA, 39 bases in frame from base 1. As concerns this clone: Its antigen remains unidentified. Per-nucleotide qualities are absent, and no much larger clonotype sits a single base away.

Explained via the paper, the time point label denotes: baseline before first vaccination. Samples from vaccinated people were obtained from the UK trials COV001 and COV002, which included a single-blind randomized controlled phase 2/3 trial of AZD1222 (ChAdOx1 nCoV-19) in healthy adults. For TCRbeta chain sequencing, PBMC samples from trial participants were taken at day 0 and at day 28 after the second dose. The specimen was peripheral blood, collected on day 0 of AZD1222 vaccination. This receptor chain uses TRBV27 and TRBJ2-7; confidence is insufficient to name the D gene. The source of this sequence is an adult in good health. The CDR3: CASSLTSYYEQYF. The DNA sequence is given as TGTGCCAGCAGTTTAACGAGTTACTACGAGCAGTACTTC.